One and the same sample provided the 21 T cell receptor beta chains below, sequenced in a study of T cells in Graves' hyperthyroidism and ophthalmopathy. RNA transcripts served as the template for amplifying TCR beta CDR3 regions. The primer set for the first-round RT-PCR of the TCR CDR3 was HTBI. TCRdb processed the multiplex PCR reads anew with MiXCR; each CDR3 protein has one entry. The sample consists of some 440,000 distinct CDR3 sequences, approximately 15% of them appearing once. Sequences were obtained from blood. The receptors originated from a woman aged 18-29 years with Graves' hyperthyroidism.

As regards this clonotype: A much larger clone sits a single nucleotide away, making a read error possible. The V gene is TRBV7-2, the J gene TRBJ2-5; 11 positions agree with TRBD1. The germline V gene encodes CDR1 SGHTA and CDR2 FQGNSA. This CDR3 spans 15 amino acids. The CDR3 DNA follows: TGTGCCAGCAGCTACAGGACAGGGGGCCTGGAGACCCGGTACTTC. Amino acid sequence: CASSYRTGGLETRYF.

Ten or more counts support this clonotype. CDR3 region: CSARDHVTANYNEQFF. CDR3 DNA: TGCAGTGCTAGAGATCATGTTACAGCCAACTACAATGAGCAGTTCTTC. The chain employs TRBV20-1 and TRBJ2-1; D uncertain. Germline V lookup: CDR1 DFQATT, CDR2 SNEGSKA (reference sequence). This CDR3 has 16 amino acids. The V end was cut by 0 bases, the J end by 3 bases, with 15 bases between.

This clonotype was observed at least ten times. V usage is TRBV20-1 and J usage is TRBJ1-5; D remains ambiguous. The V end was cut by 5 bases, the J end by 3 bases, with 11 bases between. The CDR3 has 13 residues. Germline V gene sequence: CDR1 DFQATT, CDR2 SNEGSKA (reference sequence). The CDR3 bases are TGCAGTGCTTCGACGGGAGTCAATCAGCCCCAGCATTTT. Amino acid sequence: CSASTGVNQPQHF.

The chain joins TRBV20-1 to TRBJ2-1, with 10 nucleotides matching TRBD2. V dropped 8 bases and J dropped 5; count of bases not matched to a gene: 6. The CDR3 spans 13 residues. CDR1 is DFQATT and CDR2 is SNEGSKA in the germline V gene (reference sequence). The CDR3 DNA follows: TGCAGTACGGGACTAGCGTTCCACAATGAGCAGTTCTTC. Amino acids: CSTGLAFHNEQFF.

This clonotype has ten or more counts. The chain combines TRBV6-1 with TRBJ2-1; no reliable D call. Per the germline V gene, CDR1 is MNHNS and CDR2 is SASEGT. CDR3 length equals 15 residues. V was shortened by 0 bases and J by 6 bases, with 12 bases between the two germline ends. The CDR3 nucleotides read TGTGCCAGCAGTGAAGCGCTGGGGTTTCGCAATGAGCAGTTCTTC. It translates to CASSEALGFRNEQFF.

This sequence joins TRBV6-2 or TRBV6-3 and TRBJ2-7, with 10 bases aligning to TRBD1. The CDR3 contains 15 residues. J lost 2 bases, V lost 6 bases, and 7 bases had no gene match. Germline CDR1 MNHEY, CDR2 SVGEGT. The CDR3 here is CASRSGTGEAYEQYF. In DNA, the CDR3 is TGTGCCAGCAGATCCGGGACAGGGGAGGCCTACGAGCAGTACTTC.

The CDR3: CSAPLVRNTEQFF. CDR3 DNA: TGCAGTGCTCCACTAGTAAGGAATACTGAGCAGTTCTTC. V is TRBV20-1 and J is TRBJ2-1, with D perhaps TRBD2 (5 bases). Germline values: CDR1 DFQATT, CDR2 SNEGSKA (reference sequence). V gave up 5 bases and J gave up 9 bases, with 17 bases separating them. The CDR3 has 13 residues.

Ten or more counts support this clonotype. The V gene is TRBV20-1, the J gene TRBJ1-6; TRBD1 matches 9 bases. The CDR3 loop spans 16 amino acids. The germline CDR1 and CDR2 sequences are DFQATT and SNEGSKA (reference sequence). The J segment lost 8 bases and the V segment lost 5 bases, leaving 13 bases of the junction unmatched. The chain's CDR3 is CSARPWTGEEDSPLHF. CDR3 coding DNA: TGCAGTGCTCGACCTTGGACAGGGGAAGAGGATTCACCCCTCCACTTT.

The J gene is TRBJ2-3, the V gene TRBV7-2; 7 bases agree with TRBD1. Trimming cost V 5 bases and J 0 bases; bases outside gene matches: 8. Germline CDR1 is SGHTA and CDR2 is FQGNSA. The length of the CDR3 is 16 residues. Here the CDR3 reads CASSARQGESTDTQYF. CDR3 sequence (DNA): TGTGCCAGCAGCGCAAGACAGGGTGAGAGCACAGATACGCAGTATTTT.

This clonotype occurred many times. The chain combines TRBV6-2 or TRBV6-3 with TRBJ2-5, with D unclear. Germline V gene lookup returns CDR1 MNHEY and CDR2 SVGEGT. Trimming removed 6 bases at V and 0 bases at J, with 14 bases between. This CDR3 spans 15 amino acids. Here the CDR3 reads CASSRFRQYQETQYF. The DNA for the CDR3 is TGTGCCAGCAGCCGCTTTCGGCAGTACCAAGAGACCCAGTACTTC.

This rearrangement joins TRBV5-1 to TRBJ1-3; D gene uncertain. The CDR3 extends over 15 amino acids. The V end was cut by 4 bases, the J end by 2 bases, with 13 bases between. Germline V gene lookup returns CDR1 SGHRS and CDR2 YFSETQ. DNA for the CDR3: TGCGCCAGCAGCCGGCTCTTCGGGGCTGGAAACACCATATATTTT. This sequence encodes CASSRLFGAGNTIYF.

In this sample, this clonotype turned up many times. The chain combines TRBV2 with TRBJ2-1, with D unresolved. This CDR3 comprises 14 residues. Trimming stripped 1 base from V and 7 bases from J, with 11 bases between. The germline gives CDR1 SNHLY, CDR2 FYNNEI. CDR3 in amino acids: CASSEVIQFNEQFF. DNA of the CDR3: TGTGCCAGCAGTGAAGTCATCCAGTTTAATGAGCAGTTCTTC. Looking up the rest from reference TRBV2 and TRBJ2-1 gives the full variable domain: EPEVTQTPSHQVTQMGQEVILRCVPISNHLYFYWYRQILGQKVEFLVSFYNNEISEKSEIFDDQFSVERPDGSNFTLKIRSTKLEDSAMYFCASSEVIQFNEQFFGPGTRLTVL.

V gene TRBV29-1 combines with J gene TRBJ2-7, with TRBD1 identical over 8 bases. CDR1 SQVTM and CDR2 ANQGSEA come from the germline V gene. The CDR3 extends over 14 amino acids. V was clipped by 2 bases and J by 3 bases; unmatched bases: 6. The CDR3 DNA sequence: TGCAGCGTTGAACTCCGAACAGGGGGCTACGAGCAGTACTTC. This sequence encodes CSVELRTGGYEQYF.

This clonotype was recorded many times. V is TRBV7-2 and J is TRBJ1-1, with D unclear. CDR1 SGHTA and CDR2 FQGNSA come from the germline V gene. The CDR3 has 13 amino acids. V lost 5 bases and J 2 bases, leaving 9 bases between the germline ends. CDR3 sequence (DNA): TGTGCCAGCAGCCCCGAAGCCAACACTGAAGCTTTCTTT. This encodes CASSPEANTEAFF. The whole variable domain, remainder taken from reference TRBV7-2 and TRBJ1-1, is GAGVSQSPSNKVTEKGKDVELRCDPISGHTALYWYRQSLGQGLEFLIYFQGNSAPDKSGLPSDRFSAERTGGSVSTLTIQRTQQEDSAVYLCASSPEANTEAFFGQGTRLTVV.

This clonotype was observed at least ten times. The chain recombines TRBV18 with TRBJ1-6, with TRBD1 matching 10 bases. The CDR3 is made up of 15 amino acids. V was pared by 2 bases and J by 7 bases, with 2 bases of the junction left unmatched. Germline CDR1 KGHSH, CDR2 LQKENI. As DNA, the CDR3 is TGTGCCAGCTCACCAGGGACAGGGGTGAATTCACCCCTCCACTTT. Protein: CASSPGTGVNSPLHF. Drawing the rest from reference TRBV18 and TRBJ1-6, the complete variable domain is NAGVMQNPRHLVRRRGQEARLRCSPMKGHSHVYWYRQLPEEGLKFMVYLQKENIIDESGMPKERFSAEFPKEGPSILRIQQVVRGDSAAYFCASSPGTGVNSPLHFGNGTRLTVT.

This clonotype was counted a few times. V is TRBV6-1 and J is TRBJ1-5; 8 bases fit TRBD1. The CDR3 totals 16 residues. Per germline, CDR1 MNHNS and CDR2 SASEGT. Trimming at V came to 7 bases and at J to 3 bases, leaving 11 bases not matched to a gene. In nucleotides, the CDR3 is TGTGCCAGCACCCCGGGAGACAGGGGTTACAATCAGCCCCAGCATTTT. It yields the protein CASTPGDRGYNQPQHF.

This clonotype was picked up many times. The chain employs TRBV12-3 or TRBV12-4 and TRBJ2-3; D possibly corresponds to TRBD2 (5 bases). Trimming shortened V by 1 base and J by 1 base, and 12 bases separated the two germline ends. This CDR3 has 16 amino acids. CDR3 sequence: CASSLGGSGRTDTQYF. In DNA form, the CDR3 reads TGTGCCAGCAGTTTAGGCGGAAGCGGCCGCACAGATACGCAGTATTTT.

The sample holds many counts of this clonotype. The chain combines TRBV12-3 or TRBV12-4 with TRBJ1-5; tentatively, D is TRBD1 (5 bases). The germline V and J ends were trimmed by 6 bases and 11 bases, with 20 bases remaining between them. The CDR3 totals 14 residues. DNA for the CDR3: TGTGCCAGCAGCAACCGGACACTGGGCGAAGCCCAGCATTTT. This encodes CASSNRTLGEAQHF.

This clonotype was recorded many times. This sequence joins TRBV6-1 and TRBJ2-1, with D perhaps assigned TRBD1 or TRBD2 (5 bases each). Trimming cost V 5 bases and J 2 bases, with 13 bases left between them. Per germline, CDR1 MNHNS and CDR2 SASEGT. The CDR3 has 15 residues. The CDR3 region is CASSSRDGAYNEQFF. In nucleotides, the CDR3 is TGTGCCAGCAGTAGCCGGGACGGGGCCTACAATGAGCAGTTCTTC.

The V and J genes are TRBV5-1 and TRBJ1-2; D gene ambiguous. The length of the CDR3 is 16 residues. Germline V gene lookup returns CDR1 SGHRS and CDR2 YFSETQ. V shed 4 bases and J shed 8 bases, with 24 bases lying between them. The CDR3 protein is CASSLDGASMVGGYTF. Written as DNA, the CDR3 is TGCGCCAGCAGCCTTGACGGCGCCTCTATGGTTGGGGGCTACACCTTC.

A word on this clonotype: The conserved closing phenylalanine or tryptophan is absent in this CDR3, likely reflecting a read error. The rearrangement uses TRBV20-1 and TRBJ1-2; no reliable D call. V was pared by 1 base and J by 4 bases, with 13 bases between. Per germline, CDR1 DFQATT and CDR2 SNEGSKA (reference sequence). This CDR3 comprises 14 residues. The CDR3 DNA reads TGCAGTGCTAGAGGCCCCAGTACGATCTATGGCTACACCCTC. Its translation is CSARGPSTIYGYTL.